What follows are 4 T cell receptor beta chains derived from one specimen sequenced in a study of T cells in Graves' hyperthyroidism and ophthalmopathy. Amplified TCR beta CDR3 regions came from RNA transcripts. HTBI primers were employed in a first-round RT-PCR of the TCR CDR3. From the multiplex PCR reads, TCRdb called clonotypes with MiXCR, one entry per CDR3 protein. The profile shows hundreds of thousands of distinct CDR3 sequences, more than 14% of them singletons. The sample was blood. The origin of the receptors is a woman between 45 and 65 years old with Graves' ophthalmopathy.

The chain links TRBV10-3 to TRBJ2-5; 13 bases fit TRBD2. With 4 bases clipped from V and 4 bases from J, the junction kept 3 bases outside the gene matches. CDR3 length: 15 residues. Germline-derived CDR1 and CDR2 are ENHRY and SYGVKD. CDR3 sequence reads: CAISVGLAGVETQYF. Written as DNA, the CDR3 is TGTGCCATCAGTGTCGGACTAGCGGGAGTAGAGACCCAGTACTTC.

Ten or more counts support this clonotype. The rearrangement links TRBV20-1 to TRBJ1-1; 11 bases align to TRBD1. There are 13 residues in the CDR3. Trimming at V came to 0 bases and at J to 12 bases, leaving 6 bases not matched to a gene. CDR1 DFQATT and CDR2 SNEGSKA come from the germline V gene (reference sequence). The CDR3 bases are TGCAGTGCTAGAGATAGTGGGACAGGGGGTTCTTTCTTT. This codes for CSARDSGTGGSFF.

The table lists this clonotype with many counts. The gene calls are TRBV5-1 and TRBJ1-1; D is ambiguous. This CDR3 comprises 15 residues. Trimming left V 1 base short and J 1 base short, with 11 bases between. CDR1 is SGHRS and CDR2 is YFSETQ in the germline V gene. DNA for the CDR3: TGCGCCAGCAGCTTGAACGGACGGACGAACACTGAAGCTTTCTTT. It is translated as CASSLNGRTNTEAFF.

This clonotype was counted at least ten times. This chain links TRBV18 with TRBJ1-5, with D unclear. V lost 2 bases to trimming and J lost 4 bases, with 6 bases between them. Germline V gene lookup returns CDR1 KGHSH and CDR2 LQKENI. This CDR3 region has 13 residues. The CDR3, as DNA: TGTGCCAGCTCACCAGAGAGTAATCAGCCCCAGCATTTT. It yields the protein CASSPESNQPQHF.